Included here is one T cell receptor (beta chain) sequence, with context. As originally analysed: Reference gene primer amplification gave estimated nucleated cell counts. Method: immunoSEQ multiplex PCR; TCRdb's copy keeps in-frame clones and lacks some. V, J and clone size are those of that table, while D and trimming were read from the DNA. The sample gives 300,000 to 450,000 clones, approximately 86% of which show up once; over 2.5% is in the top ten. The data are from a study of blood T cell repertoires in COVID-19. This receptor was obtained from a human donor in a cohort sampled during active COVID-19. The sequenced sample consisted of peripheral blood.

The CDR3 DNA is TGCAGTGCTAGTCGGGCATCCGGGACAGGGACCCATACGCAGTATTTT. Translation: CSASRASGTGTHTQYF. This chain links TRBV20-1 with TRBJ2-3, with 9 positions matching TRBD1. Germline-derived CDR1 and CDR2 are DFQATT and SNEGSKA (reference sequence). The V gene end was trimmed by 3 bases and the J gene end by 7 bases; junction bases not matched to a gene: 14. The CDR3 has 16 residues.